This T cell receptor (beta chain) was found in a study of radiotherapy plus CTLA-4 blockade in lung cancer. Study-wide background: Objective responses were seen in around 19% of patients, disease control in about 30%. Findings and caveats of the study: TCR clones originating in tumors grew in number in blood after radiotherapy plus ipilimumab. Reportedly, early blood T cell clone dynamics best predicted response, with interferon-beta.

Treatment of patients with chemo-refractory metastatic non-small-cell lung cancer consisted of focal radiation plus CTLA-4 blockade with ipilimumab. This clone was counted only a few times. Its target is not known. In germline, CDR1 is MNHEY, CDR2 SVGAGI. Trimming shortened V by 5 bases and J by 2 bases, and 14 bases separated the two germline ends. The length of the CDR3 is 15 residues. Assay: immunoSEQ multiplex PCR; the TCRdb copy retains only in-frame clones and omits some. The data hold more than 90,000 clones, with 78% observed a single time. V and J are TRBV6-5 and TRBJ2-3; D possibly corresponds to TRBD1 (6 bases). The input for sequencing was peripheral blood, taken from a patient treated with radiotherapy plus ipilimumab. The source of this sequence is a human donor with non-small cell lung cancer who had a partial response to radiotherapy plus ipilimumab. The CDR3 loop is CASSLTGLDTDTQYF. DNA for the CDR3: TGTGCCAGCAGTCTCACAGGGTTGGACACAGATACGCAGTATTTT.